Sequencing of this TCR beta chain was carried out in a study of T cell responses to AZD1222 COVID-19 vaccine. Profiled with immunoSEQ multiplex PCR; TCRdb holds only in-frame clones, not every one. The sample carries roughly 180,000 clones, 90% to 95% recorded once. Findings and limits, study-wide: White British donors predominated, females outnumbered males, and clonal diversity was possibly underestimated. Unmutated variant regions are reportedly targeted by nearly half of spike-specific TCRs.

Concerning this clone itself: The target antigen is unknown.

There are 17 residues in the CDR3. Trimming removed 3 bases from V and 1 base from J; junction bases left unmatched: 9. The germline V gene encodes CDR1 LNHDA and CDR2 SQIVND (reference sequence). Investigators merged groups given second doses at roughly 4 or roughly 12 weeks. This sample comprised peripheral blood, obtained 28 days after the second AZD1222 dose. The TCR originated in an adult who received the AZD1222 COVID-19 vaccine. The rearrangement joins TRBV19 to TRBJ1-3; TRBD1 agrees at 7 bases. CDR3 sequence (DNA): TGTGCCAGTAGTATGGAGATTCTACAGGGGTCTGGAAACACCATATATTTT. Its translation is CASSMEILQGSGNTIYF.